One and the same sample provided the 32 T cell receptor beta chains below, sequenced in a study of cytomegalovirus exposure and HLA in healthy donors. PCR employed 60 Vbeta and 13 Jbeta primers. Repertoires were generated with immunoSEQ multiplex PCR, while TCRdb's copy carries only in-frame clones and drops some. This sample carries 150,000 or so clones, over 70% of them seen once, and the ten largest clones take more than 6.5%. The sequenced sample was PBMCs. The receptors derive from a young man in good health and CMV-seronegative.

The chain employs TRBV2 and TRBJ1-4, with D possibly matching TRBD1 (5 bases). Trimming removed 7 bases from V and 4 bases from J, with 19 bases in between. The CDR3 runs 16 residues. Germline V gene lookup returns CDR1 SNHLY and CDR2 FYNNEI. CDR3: CASNSGVFPNNEKLFF. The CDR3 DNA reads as TGTGCCAGCAACTCGGGGGTTTTCCCAAATAATGAAAAACTGTTTTTT. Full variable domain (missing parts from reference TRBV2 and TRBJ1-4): EPEVTQTPSHQVTQMGQEVILRCVPISNHLYFYWYRQILGQKVEFLVSFYNNEISEKSEIFDDQFSVERPDGSNFTLKIRSTKLEDSAMYFCASNSGVFPNNEKLFFGSGTQLSVL.

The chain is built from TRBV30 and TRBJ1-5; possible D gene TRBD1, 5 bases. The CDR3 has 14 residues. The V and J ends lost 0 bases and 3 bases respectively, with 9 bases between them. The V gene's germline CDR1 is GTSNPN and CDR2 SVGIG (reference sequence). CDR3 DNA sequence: TGTGCCTGGAGTGTACAGGTTAACAATCAGCCCCAGCATTTT. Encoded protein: CAWSVQVNNQPQHF.

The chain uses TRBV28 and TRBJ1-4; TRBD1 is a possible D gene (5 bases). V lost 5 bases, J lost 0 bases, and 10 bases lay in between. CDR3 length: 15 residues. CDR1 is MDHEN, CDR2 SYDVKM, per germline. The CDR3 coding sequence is TGTGCCAGCAGTCAGGGAGGGGCAACTAATGAAAAACTGTTTTTT. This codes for CASSQGGATNEKLFF.

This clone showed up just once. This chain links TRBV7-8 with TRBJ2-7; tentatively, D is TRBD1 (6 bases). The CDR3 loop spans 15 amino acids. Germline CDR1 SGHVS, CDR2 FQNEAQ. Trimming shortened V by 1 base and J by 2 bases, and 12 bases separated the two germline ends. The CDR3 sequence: CASSLGGPGAYEQYF. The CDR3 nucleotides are TGTGCCAGCAGCTTAGGCGGGCCAGGGGCCTACGAGCAGTACTTC.

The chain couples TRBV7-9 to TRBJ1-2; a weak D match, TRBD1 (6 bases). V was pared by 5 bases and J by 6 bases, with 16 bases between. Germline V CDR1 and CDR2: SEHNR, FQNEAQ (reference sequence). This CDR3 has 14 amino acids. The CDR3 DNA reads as TGTGCCAGCAGCATAACAGGGCCCCTCGATGGCTACACCTTC. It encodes CASSITGPLDGYTF.

CDR3: CASRDRGFEQYF. The CDR3 DNA sequence: TGTGCCAGCAGGGACAGGGGTTTCGAGCAGTACTTC. This chain connects TRBV6-1 to TRBJ2-7, with 9 nucleotides matching TRBD1. Trimming removed 6 bases from V and 6 bases from J; junction bases left unmatched: 3. The CDR3 is made up of 12 amino acids. CDR1 is MNHNS and CDR2 is SASEGT in the germline V gene.

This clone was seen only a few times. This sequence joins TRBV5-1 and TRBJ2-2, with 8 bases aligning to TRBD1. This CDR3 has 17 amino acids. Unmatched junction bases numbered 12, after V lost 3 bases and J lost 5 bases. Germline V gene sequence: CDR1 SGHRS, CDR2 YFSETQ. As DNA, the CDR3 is TGCGCCAGCAGCTCAAATTTCGGACAGGGAAAAACCGGGGAGCTGTTTTTT. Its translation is CASSSNFGQGKTGELFF.

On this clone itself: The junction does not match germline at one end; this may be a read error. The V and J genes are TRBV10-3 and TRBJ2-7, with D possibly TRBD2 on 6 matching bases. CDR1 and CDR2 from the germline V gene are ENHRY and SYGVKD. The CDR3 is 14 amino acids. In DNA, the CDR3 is TGTGCCATCAGCGAGTCCGGGACTCTTGACGAGCAGTACTTC. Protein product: CAISESGTLDEQYF.

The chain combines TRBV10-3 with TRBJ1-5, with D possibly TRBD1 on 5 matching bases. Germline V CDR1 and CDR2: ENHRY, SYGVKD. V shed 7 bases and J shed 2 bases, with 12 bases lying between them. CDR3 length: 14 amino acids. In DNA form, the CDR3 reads TGTGCCATCAAGGATCGGGGGGGCAATCAGCCCCAGCATTTT. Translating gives CAIKDRGGNQPQHF.

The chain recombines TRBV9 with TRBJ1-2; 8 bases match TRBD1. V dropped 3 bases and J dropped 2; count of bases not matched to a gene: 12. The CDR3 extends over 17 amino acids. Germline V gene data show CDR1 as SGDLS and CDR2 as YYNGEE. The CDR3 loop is CASSAQTDRGANYGYTF. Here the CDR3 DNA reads TGTGCCAGCAGCGCGCAAACCGACAGGGGTGCGAACTATGGCTACACCTTC.

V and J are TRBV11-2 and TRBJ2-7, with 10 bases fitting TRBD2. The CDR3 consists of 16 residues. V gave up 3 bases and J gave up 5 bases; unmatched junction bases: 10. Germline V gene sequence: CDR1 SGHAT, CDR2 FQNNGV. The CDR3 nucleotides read TGTGCCAGCAGCTTGGGACTTTATCTAGCGGGAGACGAGCAGTACTTC. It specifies CASSLGLYLAGDEQYF. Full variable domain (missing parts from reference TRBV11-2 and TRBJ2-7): EAGVAQSPRYKIIEKRQSVAFWCNPISGHATLYWYQQILGQGPKLLIQFQNNGVVDDSQLPKDRFSAERLKGVDSTLKIQPAKLEDSAVYLCASSLGLYLAGDEQYFGPGTRLTVT.

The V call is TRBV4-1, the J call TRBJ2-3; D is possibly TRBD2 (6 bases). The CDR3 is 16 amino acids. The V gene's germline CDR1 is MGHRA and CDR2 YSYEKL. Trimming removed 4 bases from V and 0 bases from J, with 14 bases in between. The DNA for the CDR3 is TGCGCCAGCAGCCGCTTTAGTAGCGGAAGCACAGATACGCAGTATTTT. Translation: CASSRFSSGSTDTQYF.

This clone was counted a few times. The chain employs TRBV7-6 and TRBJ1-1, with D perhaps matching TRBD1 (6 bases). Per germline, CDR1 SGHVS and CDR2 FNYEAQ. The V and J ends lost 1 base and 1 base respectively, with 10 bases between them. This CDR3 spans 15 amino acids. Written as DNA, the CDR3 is TGTGCCAGCAGCTTAGGTCAGGGGACGAACACTGAAGCTTTCTTT. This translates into CASSLGQGTNTEAFF.

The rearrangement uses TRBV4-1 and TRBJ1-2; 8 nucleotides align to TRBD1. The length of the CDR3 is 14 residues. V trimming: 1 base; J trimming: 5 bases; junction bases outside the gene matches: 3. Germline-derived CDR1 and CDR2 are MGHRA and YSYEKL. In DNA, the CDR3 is TGCGCCAGCAGCCAAGCAGGGGGCTTTTATGGCTACACCTTC. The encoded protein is CASSQAGGFYGYTF.

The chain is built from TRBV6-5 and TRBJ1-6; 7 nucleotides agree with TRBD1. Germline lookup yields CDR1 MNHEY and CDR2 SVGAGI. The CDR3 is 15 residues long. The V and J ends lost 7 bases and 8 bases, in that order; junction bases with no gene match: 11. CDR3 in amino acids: CASKGGGTDDSPLHF. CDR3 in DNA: TGTGCCAGCAAGGGAGGAGGGACAGACGATTCACCCCTCCACTTT.

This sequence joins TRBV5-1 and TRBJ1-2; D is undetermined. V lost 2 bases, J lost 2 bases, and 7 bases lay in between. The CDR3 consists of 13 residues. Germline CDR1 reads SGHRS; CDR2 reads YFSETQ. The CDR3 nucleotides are TGCGCCAGCAGCTTTGGAGAGAACTATGGCTACACCTTC. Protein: CASSFGENYGYTF.

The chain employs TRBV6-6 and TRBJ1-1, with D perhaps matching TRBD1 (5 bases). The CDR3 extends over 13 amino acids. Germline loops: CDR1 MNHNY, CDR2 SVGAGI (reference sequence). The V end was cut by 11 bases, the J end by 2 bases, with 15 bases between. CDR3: CAWCRGSNTEAFF. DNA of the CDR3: TGTGCCTGGTGTCGGGGGTCTAACACTGAAGCTTTCTTT.

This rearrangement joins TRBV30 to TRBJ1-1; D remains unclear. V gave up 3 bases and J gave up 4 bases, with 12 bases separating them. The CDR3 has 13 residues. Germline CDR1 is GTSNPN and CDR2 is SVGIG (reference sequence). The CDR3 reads CAWRRLGVTEAFF. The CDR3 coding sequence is TGTGCCTGGAGAAGGTTAGGAGTCACTGAAGCTTTCTTT.

The CDR3 reads CAWSVGPSHQETQYF. For the CDR3, the DNA is TGTGCCTGGAGTGTAGGTCCTAGCCACCAAGAGACCCAGTACTTC. The gene calls are TRBV30 and TRBJ2-5; D might be TRBD2 (5 bases). Germline assignment: CDR1 GTSNPN and CDR2 SVGIG (reference sequence). The CDR3 covers 15 residues. Trimming removed 0 bases from V and 0 bases from J, with 11 bases in between.

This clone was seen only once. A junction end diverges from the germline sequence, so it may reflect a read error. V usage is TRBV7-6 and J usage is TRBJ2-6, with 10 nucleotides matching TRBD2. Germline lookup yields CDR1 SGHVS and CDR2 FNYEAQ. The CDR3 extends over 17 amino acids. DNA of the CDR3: TGTGCCAGCAGCCCCGGGACTAGCGTGGATGGGGCCAACGGCCTGACTTTC. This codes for CASSPGTSVDGANGLTF.

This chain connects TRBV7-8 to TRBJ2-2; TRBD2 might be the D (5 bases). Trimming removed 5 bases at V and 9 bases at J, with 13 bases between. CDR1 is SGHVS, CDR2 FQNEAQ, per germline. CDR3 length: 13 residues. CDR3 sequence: CASSLQRARELFF. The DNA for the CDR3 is TGTGCCAGCAGCCTGCAGAGGGCCCGGGAGCTGTTTTTT.

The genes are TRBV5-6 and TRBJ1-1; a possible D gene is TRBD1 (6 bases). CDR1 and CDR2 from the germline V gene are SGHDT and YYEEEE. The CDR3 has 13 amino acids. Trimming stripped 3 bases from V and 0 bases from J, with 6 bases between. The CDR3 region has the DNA TGTGCCAGCAGCTCAGGGGTGAACACTGAAGCTTTCTTT. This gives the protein CASSSGVNTEAFF.

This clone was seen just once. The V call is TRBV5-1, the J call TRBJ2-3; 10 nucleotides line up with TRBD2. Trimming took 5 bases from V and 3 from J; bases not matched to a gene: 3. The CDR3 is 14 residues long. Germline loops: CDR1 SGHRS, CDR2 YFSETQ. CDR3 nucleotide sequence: TGCGCCAGCAGGGGACTAGCGCATACAGATACGCAGTATTTT. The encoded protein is CASRGLAHTDTQYF.

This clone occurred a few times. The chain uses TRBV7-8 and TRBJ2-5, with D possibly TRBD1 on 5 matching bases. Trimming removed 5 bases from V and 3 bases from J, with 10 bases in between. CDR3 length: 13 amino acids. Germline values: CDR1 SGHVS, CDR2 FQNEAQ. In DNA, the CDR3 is TGTGCCAGCAGCCCCCCCAGGGAAGAGACCCAGTACTTC. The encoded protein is CASSPPREETQYF.

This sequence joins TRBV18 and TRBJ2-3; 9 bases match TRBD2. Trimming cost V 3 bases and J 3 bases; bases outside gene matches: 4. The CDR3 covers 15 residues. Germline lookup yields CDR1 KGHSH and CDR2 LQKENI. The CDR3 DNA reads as TGTGCCAGCTCACCGCCGGGACTAGCAACAGATACGCAGTATTTT. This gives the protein CASSPPGLATDTQYF.

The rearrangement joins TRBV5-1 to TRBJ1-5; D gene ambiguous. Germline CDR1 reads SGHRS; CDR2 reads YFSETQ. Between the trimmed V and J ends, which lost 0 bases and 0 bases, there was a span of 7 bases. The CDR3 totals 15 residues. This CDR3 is CASSLGQDSNQPQHF. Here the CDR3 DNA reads TGCGCCAGCAGCTTGGGGCAGGATAGCAATCAGCCCCAGCATTTT.

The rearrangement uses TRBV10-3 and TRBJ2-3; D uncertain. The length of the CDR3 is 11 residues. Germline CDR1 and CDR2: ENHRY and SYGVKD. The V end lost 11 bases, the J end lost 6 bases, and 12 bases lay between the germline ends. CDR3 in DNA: TGTGCCTCCCTAGATGGCGATACGCAGTATTTT. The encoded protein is CASLDGDTQYF.

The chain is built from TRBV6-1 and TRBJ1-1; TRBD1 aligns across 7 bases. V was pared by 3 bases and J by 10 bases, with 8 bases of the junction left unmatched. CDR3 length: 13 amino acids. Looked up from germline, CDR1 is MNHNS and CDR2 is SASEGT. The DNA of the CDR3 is TGTGCCAGCAGTGAGGCAGGGGGTGCGGGAGCTTTCTTT. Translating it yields CASSEAGGAGAFF.

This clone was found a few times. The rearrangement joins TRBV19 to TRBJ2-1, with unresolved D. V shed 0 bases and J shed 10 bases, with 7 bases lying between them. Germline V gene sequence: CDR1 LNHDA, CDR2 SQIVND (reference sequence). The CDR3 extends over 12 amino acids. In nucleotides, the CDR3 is TGTGCCAGTAGTATAGATCGGTGGGAGCAGTTCTTC. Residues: CASSIDRWEQFF.

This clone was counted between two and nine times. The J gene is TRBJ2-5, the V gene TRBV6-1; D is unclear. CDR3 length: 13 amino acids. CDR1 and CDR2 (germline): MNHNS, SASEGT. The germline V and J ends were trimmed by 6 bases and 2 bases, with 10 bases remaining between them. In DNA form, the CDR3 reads TGTGCCAGCAGGGTATACAGACAAGAGACCCAGTACTTC. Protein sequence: CASRVYRQETQYF.

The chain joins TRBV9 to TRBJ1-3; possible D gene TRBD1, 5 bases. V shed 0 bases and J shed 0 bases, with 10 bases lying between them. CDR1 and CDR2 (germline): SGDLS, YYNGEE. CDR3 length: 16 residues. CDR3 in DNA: TGTGCCAGCAGCGTAGCTCCGGGGGACTCTGGAAACACCATATATTTT. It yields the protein CASSVAPGDSGNTIYF.

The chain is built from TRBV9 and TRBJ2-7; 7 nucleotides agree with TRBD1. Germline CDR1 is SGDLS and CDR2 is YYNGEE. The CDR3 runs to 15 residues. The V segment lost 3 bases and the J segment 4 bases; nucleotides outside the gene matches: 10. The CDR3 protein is CASSGRRDSMYEQYF. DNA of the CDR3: TGTGCCAGCAGCGGACGCCGGGACAGTATGTACGAGCAGTACTTC. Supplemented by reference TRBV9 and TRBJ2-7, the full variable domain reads DSGVTQTPKHLITATGQRVTLRCSPRSGDLSVYWYQQSLDQGLQFLIQYYNGEERAKGNILERFSAQQFPDLHSELNLSSLELGDSALYFCASSGRRDSMYEQYFGPGTRLTVT.